This TCR beta chain was identified in a study of shared clonotypes between healthy human individuals. Study-wide results and limits: Between a few donors, naive CD4 clonotypes were shared at a level of roughly 5.5%.

This CDR3 spans 15 amino acids. CDR1 is SGHRS, CDR2 YFSETQ, per germline. The ends lost 0 bases at V and 4 bases at J; junction bases unmatched: 5. A word on this clone: What it recognizes is unknown.

Only in-frame clones appear in the TCRdb table, and some are missing; sequencing was by immunoSEQ multiplex PCR. The sample lists millions of clones, around 94% occurring once. The sequenced sample was naive CD4+ T cells sorted from blood. Subset denoted: CD45RA+ positively selected. This TCR came from a man younger than 35 in good health. V and J are TRBV5-1 and TRBJ2-5; 8 nucleotides line up with TRBD2. The CDR3 spells CASSLDMTSAETQYF. Here the CDR3 DNA reads TGCGCCAGCAGCTTGGATATGACTAGCGCAGAGACCCAGTACTTC. Combining the CDR3 with reference TRBV5-1 and TRBJ2-5 gives the whole variable domain KAGVTQTPRYLIKTRGQQVTLSCSPISGHRSVSWYQQTPGQGLQFLFEYFSETQRNKGNFPGRFSGRQFSNSRSEMNVSTLELGDSALYLCASSLDMTSAETQYFGPGTRLLVL.